Listed below are T cell receptor beta chains from one sample, sequenced in a study of T cell changes during pregnancy in multiple sclerosis. Assay: immunoSEQ multiplex PCR; the TCRdb copy retains only in-frame clones and omits some. The data show about 40,000 clones, just over 90% seen once. Sequencing was carried out using PBMCs (not recorded whether the cells were cultured). The receptors shown here come from a female donor with multiple sclerosis, enrolled in a pregnancy study. Each CDR3 is given with its conserved first and last residue. The D gene is left open where the match is weak. Clone size is not always given. Where it is, it says once, few, many or a class for expanded clones.

j_call: TRBJ2-2; v_call: TRBV13; clone_size: .; d_call: .; cdr3_nt: TGTGCCAGCAGCTTGAACAGGGACACCGGGGAGCTGTTTTTT; cdr3_aa: CASSLNRDTGELFF
j_call: TRBJ2-1; v_call: TRBV9; clone_size: .; d_call: TRBD2; cdr3_nt: TGTGCCAGCAGCGGGAGAAAGCGGGAGGGTCACAATGAGCAGTTCTTC; cdr3_aa: CASSGRKREGHNEQFF
j_call: TRBJ1-5; v_call: TRBV12-5; clone_size: few; d_call: TRBD1; cdr3_nt: TGTGCTAGTGGTCGGGACAGCTTCAATCAGCCCCAGCATTTT; cdr3_aa: CASGRDSFNQPQHF
j_call: TRBJ1-4; v_call: TRBV7-8; clone_size: .; d_call: .; cdr3_nt: TGTGCCAGCAGCTTAGTCCGGGACTTTAATGAAAAACTGTTTTTT; cdr3_aa: CASSLVRDFNEKLFF
j_call: TRBJ2-1; v_call: TRBV2; clone_size: .; d_call: .; cdr3_nt: TGTGCCAGCAGTGTTGGCAAATACAATGAGCAGTTCTTC; cdr3_aa: CASSVGKYNEQFF
j_call: TRBJ2-3; v_call: TRBV4-1; clone_size: .; d_call: TRBD1; cdr3_nt: TGCGCCAGCAGCCAAGGGTCGGACAGGGCCACAGATACGCAGTATTTT; cdr3_aa: CASSQGSDRATDTQYF
j_call: TRBJ2-1; v_call: TRBV2; clone_size: .; d_call: .; cdr3_nt: TGTGCCAGCAGTGGACTATTCAATGAGCAGTTCTTC; cdr3_aa: CASSGLFNEQFF
j_call: TRBJ2-7; v_call: TRBV6-4; clone_size: .; d_call: .; cdr3_nt: TGTGCCAGCAATAGACCTACCGGGAGTGGATACGAGCAGTACTTC; cdr3_aa: CASNRPTGSGYEQYF
j_call: TRBJ2-1; v_call: TRBV6-6; clone_size: .; d_call: .; cdr3_nt: TGTGCCAGCAGTTATCCAGGGCAGGAGGCCTACAATGAGCAGTTCTTC; cdr3_aa: CASSYPGQEAYNEQFF
j_call: TRBJ1-1; v_call: TRBV6-6; clone_size: once; d_call: .; cdr3_nt: TGTGCCAGCAGGCTTGGCGGAAACATGAACACTGAAGCTTTCTTT; cdr3_aa: CASRLGGNMNTEAFF
j_call: TRBJ2-7; v_call: TRBV6-6; clone_size: .; d_call: TRBD1; cdr3_nt: TGTGCCAGCACCAACCGGGACAGGGCCTACGAGCAGTACTTC; cdr3_aa: CASTNRDRAYEQYF
j_call: TRBJ2-2; v_call: TRBV18; clone_size: .; d_call: TRBD1; cdr3_nt: TGTGCCAGCTCGGCACCGGGACAGGGAGGCACCGGGGAGCTGTTTTTT; cdr3_aa: CASSAPGQGGTGELFF
j_call: TRBJ1-1; v_call: TRBV6-5; clone_size: .; d_call: .; cdr3_nt: TGTGCCAGCACCTACCCGGGCCGCACTGAAGCTTTCTTT; cdr3_aa: CASTYPGRTEAFF
j_call: TRBJ1-2; v_call: TRBV19; clone_size: once; d_call: TRBD1; cdr3_nt: TGTGCTTCAACGGCGGGACAGGAGGATGGCTACACCTTC; cdr3_aa: CASTAGQEDGYTF